The 32 T cell receptor beta chains presented below share a single source sample, sequenced in a study of cytomegalovirus exposure and HLA in healthy donors. With 60 Vbeta and 13 Jbeta primers, the PCR was carried out. Using immunoSEQ multiplex PCR, the repertoire was profiled, and TCRdb retains in-frame clones only, with some absent. Among about 150,000 clones listed, roughly 66% were seen once. Sequences were obtained from PBMCs. The source of these receptors is a woman aged 18-29 years in good health and CMV-seronegative.

The chain carries TRBV7-6 and TRBJ2-5, with TRBD1 identical over 11 bases. Gene TRBJ2-7 matches the end of the DNA better, so the J call may be wrong. Per the germline V gene, CDR1 is SGHVS and CDR2 is FNYEAQ. CDR3 size: 15 residues. The CDR3 DNA sequence: TGTGCCAGCAGCCAATGGGACAGGGGGTCCTACGAGCAGTACTTC. Translation: CASSQWDRGSYEQYF.

This clone was picked up one time. The chain links TRBV7-2 to TRBJ2-7, with 7 positions matching TRBD1. V lost 2 bases and J lost 5; bases outside the gene matches: 9. The CDR3 sequence is 15 residues long. CDR1 and CDR2 (germline): SGHTA, FQGNSA. Here the CDR3 reads CASSLRGPSGHEQYV. CDR3 coding DNA: TGTGCCAGCAGCTTAAGGGGGCCTTCTGGCCACGAGCAGTACGTC.

This sequence joins TRBV6-5 and TRBJ2-3; D gene ambiguous. This CDR3 comprises 15 residues. Trimming left V 2 bases short and J 5 bases short, with 14 bases between. Germline lookup yields CDR1 MNHEY and CDR2 SVGAGI. CDR3 nucleotides: TGTGCCAGCAGTTACAGCTATAGCCCGGGAGATACGCAGTATTTT. It yields the protein CASSYSYSPGDTQYF.

The chain employs TRBV19 and TRBJ1-5; D unclear. The germline gives CDR1 LNHDA, CDR2 SQIVND (reference sequence). This CDR3 contains 16 residues. V was shortened by 5 bases and J by 0 bases, with 14 bases between the two germline ends. CDR3 DNA sequence: TGTGCCAGTAGTGAGAGGCCGTCTTATAGCAATCAGCCCCAGCATTTT. Its protein product is CASSERPSYSNQPQHF.

The chain is built from TRBV7-2 and TRBJ1-6, with a possible D match to TRBD1 (5 bases). The CDR3 spans 15 residues. CDR1 and CDR2 (germline): SGHTA, FQGNSA. The V end was cut by 5 bases, the J end by 8 bases, with 16 bases between. In DNA, the CDR3 is TGTGCCAGCAGCCCTCGGCAGGGCCCCTATTCACCCCTCCACTTT. It encodes CASSPRQGPYSPLHF.

This sequence joins TRBV27 and TRBJ2-1; 7 bases map to TRBD1. The germline V gene has CDR1 MNHEY and CDR2 SMNVEV (reference sequence). The CDR3 consists of 11 residues. Germline trimming cut 1 base from V and 15 bases from J; bases unmatched to any gene: 3. The CDR3 protein is CASSLWDSWFF. CDR3 bases: TGTGCCAGCAGTTTATGGGACAGCTGGTTCTTC.

The chain links TRBV19 to TRBJ2-3; TRBD1 agrees at 7 bases. The trim removed 7 bases at V and 0 bases at J, leaving 7 bases unmatched. The CDR3 length is 15 residues. Germline CDR1 and CDR2: LNHDA and SQIVND (reference sequence). The CDR3 region has the DNA TGTGCCAGTACCACCGGGGACAGTAGCACAGATACGCAGTATTTT. This encodes CASTTGDSSTDTQYF.

The chain has TRBV28 and TRBJ1-2, with 11 bases fitting TRBD1. Trimming removed 6 bases from V and 7 bases from J; junction bases left unmatched: 4. Germline lookup yields CDR1 MDHEN and CDR2 SYDVKM. This CDR3 has 13 residues. CDR3 residues: CASSQDRGLGYTF. For the CDR3, the DNA is TGTGCCAGCAGCCAGGACAGGGGGCTTGGCTACACCTTC.

The chain carries TRBV9 and TRBJ2-2, with 11 bases lining up with TRBD2. V lost 5 bases to trimming and J lost 4 bases; unmatched junction nucleotides: 7. Germline V CDR1 and CDR2: SGDLS, YYNGEE. The CDR3 runs to 16 residues. CDR3 sequence: CASSGLSGRATGELFF. The DNA for the CDR3 is TGTGCCAGCAGTGGACTTAGCGGGAGGGCCACCGGGGAGCTGTTTTTT.

On this clone: Other DNA sequences in this specimen translate into the identical CDR3. The rearrangement links TRBV29-1 to TRBJ2-5; TRBD1 matches 7 bases. CDR3 size: 12 residues. The germline V gene has CDR1 SQVTM and CDR2 ANQGSEA. V was pared by 6 bases and J by 1 base, with 2 bases of the junction left unmatched. CDR3 DNA sequence: TGCAGCGTGGGGGACAGCCAAGAGACCCAGTACTTC. This translates into CSVGDSQETQYF.

The chain is built from TRBV2 and TRBJ2-4; 7 bases fit TRBD2. Trimming took 4 bases from V and 0 from J; bases not matched to a gene: 0. Germline assignment: CDR1 SNHLY and CDR2 FYNNEI. This CDR3 has 14 residues. The CDR3 reads CASSGGGAKNIQYF. CDR3 nucleotide sequence: TGTGCCAGCAGTGGGGGGGGAGCCAAAAACATTCAGTACTTC.

The chain joins TRBV15 to TRBJ2-1, with a tentative D call TRBD2 (6 bases). Germline V lookup: CDR1 LNHNV, CDR2 YYDKDF (reference sequence). This CDR3 is 12 amino acids long. Trimming left V 5 bases short and J 8 bases short, with 10 bases between. Here the CDR3 DNA reads TGTGCCACCAGCCCGGCGGGGCATGAGCAGTTCTTC. Its translation: CATSPAGHEQFF.

The genes are TRBV6-5 and TRBJ2-3; TRBD1 is a possible D gene (6 bases). With 4 bases removed from V and 4 bases from J, the gap between germline ends came to 9 bases. Looked up from germline, CDR1 is MNHEY and CDR2 is SVGAGI. The CDR3 runs 13 residues. The CDR3 protein is CASSWTVADTQYF. DNA for the CDR3: TGTGCCAGCAGTTGGACAGTTGCAGATACGCAGTATTTT.

The rearrangement uses TRBV5-1 and TRBJ1-1; tentative D call: TRBD1 (5 bases). Per germline, CDR1 SGHRS and CDR2 YFSETQ. V was pared by 0 bases and J by 11 bases, with 11 bases between. The CDR3 loop spans 12 amino acids. CDR3 loop: CASSLAGIRAFF. CDR3 DNA: TGCGCCAGCAGCTTGGCAGGGATCAGGGCTTTCTTT.

V gene TRBV19 combines with J gene TRBJ1-5; 7 bases line up with TRBD1. Germline loops: CDR1 LNHDA, CDR2 SQIVND (reference sequence). The J segment lost 4 bases and the V segment lost 6 bases, leaving 9 bases of the junction unmatched. The CDR3 has 15 residues. CDR3 nucleotides: TGTGCCAGTAGGGGAGTGGACAGGCCAAATCAGCCCCAGCATTTT. Its translation is CASRGVDRPNQPQHF.

The chain combines TRBV9 with TRBJ1-2; 7 positions agree with TRBD1. This CDR3 has 16 amino acids. V was clipped by 3 bases and J by 8 bases; unmatched bases: 16. Germline assignment: CDR1 SGDLS and CDR2 YYNGEE. The CDR3 is CASSAWGEDRPGGYTF. The CDR3 region has the DNA TGTGCCAGCAGCGCCTGGGGAGAGGACAGGCCGGGGGGCTACACCTTC. The whole variable domain, filled in from reference TRBV9 and TRBJ1-2, reads DSGVTQTPKHLITATGQRVTLRCSPRSGDLSVYWYQQSLDQGLQFLIQYYNGEERAKGNILERFSAQQFPDLHSELNLSSLELGDSALYFCASSAWGEDRPGGYTFGSGTRLTVV.

The chain employs TRBV11-2 and TRBJ2-7, with a weak D call TRBD1 (6 bases). The germline V gene has CDR1 SGHAT and CDR2 FQNNGV. The CDR3 totals 14 residues. V lost 5 bases to trimming and J lost 0 bases, with 11 bases between them. The CDR3 region is CASSTDRYSYEQYV. The CDR3, as DNA: TGTGCCAGCAGCACCGACAGGTACTCCTACGAGCAGTACGTC.

The genes are TRBV28 and TRBJ2-5; TRBD2 matches 7 bases. The germline gives CDR1 MDHEN, CDR2 SYDVKM. This CDR3 contains 15 residues. J lost 1 base, V lost 5 bases, and 7 bases had no gene match. The chain's CDR3 is CASSHLAASQETQYF. The CDR3 region has the DNA TGTGCCAGCAGTCACCTAGCGGCAAGCCAAGAGACCCAGTACTTC. The full variable domain, its missing parts supplied by reference TRBV28 and TRBJ2-5, is DVKVTQSSRYLVKRTGEKVFLECVQDMDHENMFWYRQDPGLGLRLIYFSYDVKMKEKGDIPEGYSVSREKKERFSLILESASTNQTSMYLCASSHLAASQETQYFGPGTRLLVL.

This clone was seen just once. This chain links TRBV28 with TRBJ2-1; tentatively, D is TRBD1 (6 bases). In germline, CDR1 is MDHEN, CDR2 SYDVKM. The length of the CDR3 is 14 residues. V dropped 3 bases and J dropped 2 bases, with 8 bases sitting between them. The CDR3 region is CASSFGDTYNEQFF. The CDR3 DNA sequence: TGTGCCAGCAGTTTCGGGGACACCTACAATGAGCAGTTCTTC.

The rearrangement uses TRBV19 and TRBJ1-5, with D hard to call. V was pared by 3 bases and J by 5 bases, with 8 bases between. The CDR3 spans 13 residues. Germline V gene sequence: CDR1 LNHDA, CDR2 SQIVND (reference sequence). The CDR3 protein is CASSIREHQPQHF. The CDR3 DNA sequence: TGTGCCAGTAGTATCCGCGAGCATCAGCCCCAGCATTTT.

The gene calls are TRBV2 and TRBJ1-3; D gene uncertain. From germline, CDR1 is SNHLY and CDR2 FYNNEI. Trimming cost V 5 bases and J 0 bases, with 11 bases left between them. The CDR3 extends over 15 amino acids. The CDR3 is CASSTDVYSGNTIYF. Written as DNA, the CDR3 is TGTGCCAGCAGTACAGACGTCTACTCTGGAAACACCATATATTTT. Full variable domain (remainder filled in from reference TRBV2 and TRBJ1-3): EPEVTQTPSHQVTQMGQEVILRCVPISNHLYFYWYRQILGQKVEFLVSFYNNEISEKSEIFDDQFSVERPDGSNFTLKIRSTKLEDSAMYFCASSTDVYSGNTIYFGEGSWLTVV.

This chain joins TRBV4-1 and TRBJ1-2, with 8 positions matching TRBD1. The germline V gene has CDR1 MGHRA and CDR2 YSYEKL. The CDR3 is 14 residues long. V lost 1 base, J lost 8 bases, and 6 bases stayed unmatched. As DNA, the CDR3 is TGCGCCAGCAGCCAAGGGCAGGGGGCTCGGGGCTACACCTTC. Protein product: CASSQGQGARGYTF.

The chain couples TRBV7-8 to TRBJ2-6, with TRBD1 identical over 9 bases. CDR1 is SGHVS and CDR2 is FQNEAQ in the germline V gene. The CDR3 contains 18 residues. The ends lost 5 bases at V and 1 base at J; junction bases unmatched: 9. The CDR3 region has the DNA TGTGCCAGCAGCCCCGGGTACAGGGGGCGGTCTGGGGCCAACGTCCTGACTTTC. This translates into CASSPGYRGRSGANVLTF.

The chain joins TRBV19 to TRBJ1-2; D unclear. The CDR3 is 14 amino acids. Trimming stripped 3 bases from V and 8 bases from J, with 16 bases between. Looked up from germline, CDR1 is LNHDA and CDR2 is SQIVND (reference sequence). The DNA for the CDR3 is TGTGCCAGTAGTATTCCGGGAGATACGAGGGGCTACACCTTC. This sequence encodes CASSIPGDTRGYTF.

This clone has a handful of counts. The chain employs TRBV6-1 and TRBJ2-5, with 14 bases lining up with TRBD2. The germline gives CDR1 MNHNS, CDR2 SASEGT. CDR3 length: 14 amino acids. V shed 8 bases, J shed 5 bases, and the junction held 4 bases outside the gene matches. The DNA for the CDR3 is TGTGCCAGCGGGACTAGCGGGAGTTTGGAGACCCAGTACTTC. Protein product: CASGTSGSLETQYF.

The table lists this clone with a few counts. This sequence joins TRBV29-1 and TRBJ2-6; no firm D call. V dropped 6 bases and J dropped 0 bases, with 6 bases sitting between them. Germline-derived CDR1 and CDR2 are SQVTM and ANQGSEA. CDR3 size: 13 residues. CDR3 loop: CSVRYSGANVLTF. In nucleotides, the CDR3 is TGCAGCGTCCGGTACTCTGGGGCCAACGTCCTGACTTTC.

This chain joins TRBV9 and TRBJ1-4, with 7 bases aligning to TRBD1. The V gene's germline CDR1 is SGDLS and CDR2 YYNGEE. The CDR3 length is 12 residues. V lost 3 bases and J lost 9; bases outside the gene matches: 2. The CDR3 is CASSGRGQKLFF. In nucleotides, the CDR3 is TGTGCCAGCAGCGGGAGGGGGCAAAAACTGTTTTTT.

This clone was found a few times. V and J are TRBV6-1 and TRBJ2-7; no definite D call. The CDR3 runs to 13 residues. Between the trimmed V and J ends, which lost 2 bases and 3 bases, there was a span of 8 bases. Per the germline V gene, CDR1 is MNHNS and CDR2 is SASEGT. The CDR3 sequence: CASSELNSYEQYF. DNA of the CDR3: TGTGCCAGCAGTGAACTGAACAGCTACGAGCAGTACTTC.

The V call is TRBV10-1, the J call TRBJ2-7, with 8 nucleotides matching TRBD2. V lost 5 bases and J lost 0; bases outside the gene matches: 3. The germline V gene has CDR1 WNHNN and CDR2 SYGVQD (reference sequence). CDR3 length: 14 residues. In DNA, the CDR3 is TGCGCCAGCAGTTGGACTAGCAGCTCCTACGAGCAGTACGTC. Protein sequence: CASSWTSSSYEQYV.

V gene TRBV28 combines with J gene TRBJ1-2; 7 positions match TRBD1. With 5 bases clipped from V and 8 bases from J, the junction kept 11 bases outside the gene matches. There are 14 residues in the CDR3. The germline V gene encodes CDR1 MDHEN and CDR2 SYDVKM. The CDR3 bases are TGTGCCAGCAGTCCTTTGACAGGGCGGCGCGGCTACACCTTC. This encodes CASSPLTGRRGYTF.

The chain is built from TRBV28 and TRBJ2-2; unclear D gene. Germline CDR1 and CDR2: MDHEN and SYDVKM. V lost 5 bases to trimming and J lost 4 bases, with 5 bases between them. The CDR3 sequence is 12 residues long. The CDR3 sequence is CASSPSTGELFF. The CDR3 DNA sequence: TGTGCCAGCAGTCCTAGCACCGGGGAGCTGTTTTTT.

This chain connects TRBV7-9 to TRBJ1-1, with a weak D call TRBD1 (6 bases). This CDR3 contains 15 residues. V lost 5 bases to trimming and J lost 8 bases, with 21 bases between them. Germline V lookup: CDR1 SEHNR, CDR2 FQNEAQ (reference sequence). The CDR3 DNA follows: TGTGCCAGCAGCCCCCGAGGGGGGGAACACAGGGAAGCTTTCTTT. Translated: CASSPRGGEHREAFF. Complete variable domain (other parts from reference TRBV7-9 and TRBJ1-1): DTGVSQNPRHKITKRGQNVTFRCDPISEHNRLYWYRQTLGQGPEFLTYFQNEAQLEKSRLLSDRFSAERPKGSFSTLEIQRTEQGDSAMYLCASSPRGGEHREAFFGQGTRLTVV.